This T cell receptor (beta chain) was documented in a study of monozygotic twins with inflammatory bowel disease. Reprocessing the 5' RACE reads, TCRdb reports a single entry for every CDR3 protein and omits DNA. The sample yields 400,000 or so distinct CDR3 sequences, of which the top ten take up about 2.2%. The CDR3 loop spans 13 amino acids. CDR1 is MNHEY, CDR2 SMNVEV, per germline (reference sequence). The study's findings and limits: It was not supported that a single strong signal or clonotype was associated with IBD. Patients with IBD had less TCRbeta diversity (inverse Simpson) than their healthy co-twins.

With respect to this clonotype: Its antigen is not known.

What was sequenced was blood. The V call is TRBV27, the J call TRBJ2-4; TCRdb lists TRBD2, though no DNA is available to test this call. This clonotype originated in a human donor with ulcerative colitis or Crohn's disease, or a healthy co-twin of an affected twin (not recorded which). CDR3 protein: CASSSRRGNIQYF.